The clone carrying this T cell receptor beta chain was seen only a few times. Each CDR3 protein gets one entry after TCRdb re-called the 5' RACE reads with MiXCR. The data hold hundreds of thousands of distinct CDR3 sequences, with approximately 15% observed a single time. This sample was included in a study of T-cell memory formation after mild COVID-19. The CDR3 loop spans 16 amino acids. CDR1 is SGHDN, CDR2 FVKESK, per germline. The V end lost 3 bases, the J end lost 4 bases, and 16 bases lay between the germline ends. The sequenced sample was PBMCs or a T cell subset sorted from them (not recorded which). The chain combines TRBV14 with TRBJ2-1; possibly TRBD1 for D (6 bases). This TCR was sampled from a man aged 18-30 years who had mild COVID-19 (a few samples of this study predate the infection). Cell type and time point are not known. CDR3 sequence (DNA): TGTGCCAGCAGCCAGGTCAAAACAGGGCTATACAATGAGCAGTTCTTC. This sequence encodes CASSQVKTGLYNEQFF. Drawing the rest from reference TRBV14 and TRBJ2-1, the complete variable domain is EAGVTQFPSHSVIEKGQTVTLRCDPISGHDNLYWYRRVMGKEIKFLLHFVKESKQDESGMPNNRFLAERTGGTYSTLKVQPAELEDSGVYFCASSQVKTGLYNEQFFGPGTRLTVL.